The entry below gives a single T cell receptor beta chain sequence along with its context. Trimming removed 5 bases from V and 8 bases from J, with 13 bases in between. Germline V CDR1 and CDR2: ENHRY, SYGVKD. This CDR3 has 14 amino acids. This record comes from a study of blood T cell repertoires in COVID-19. Under the authors' procedure: Reference gene primer amplification yielded estimated nucleated cell counts. Only in-frame clones appear in the TCRdb table, and some are missing; sequencing was by immunoSEQ multiplex PCR. The V and J calls and clone size come from that table; D and trimming were worked out from the DNA. The sample holds around 160,000 clones, more than 85% seen once. The Seattle site enrolled patients during active infection and followed them longitudinally.

The chain carries TRBV10-3 and TRBJ1-6; D call uncertain. Material: peripheral blood. This receptor was obtained from a woman aged 55-70 years with COVID-19, enrolled during active disease. The CDR3 DNA is TGTGCCATCAGTAAAGATGGGAGGGATTCACCCCTCCACTTT. Protein: CAISKDGRDSPLHF.